Listed below are T cell receptor beta chains from one sample, sequenced in a study of shared clonotypes between healthy human individuals. This table comes from immunoSEQ multiplex PCR, and its TCRdb copy is limited to in-frame clones, with some not included. This sample has around 600,000 clones; more than 95% occur once, and the top ten carry around 0.3%. Sequencing was performed on naive CD8+ T cells sorted from blood. Receptor source: a man aged 25 to 40 in good health. Each CDR3 is given with its conserved first and last residue. The D gene is left open where the match is weak. Only some rows state a clone size, as once, few, many or a class for expanded clones.

clone size	J gene	V gene	D gene	CDR3 protein	CDR3 DNA
NA	TRBJ2-5	TRBV27	NA	CASSGGSAGWETQYF	TGTGCCAGCAGTGGGGGCTCTGCGGGATGGGAGACCCAGTACTTC
NA	TRBJ1-1	TRBV5-8	NA	CASSRNPTEAFF	TGTGCCAGCAGTCGGAACCCGACTGAAGCTTTCTTT
NA	TRBJ2-3	TRBV4-1	NA	CASSQAGNLDTQYF	TGCGCCAGCAGCCAAGCAGGAAACCTCGATACGCAGTATTTT
NA	TRBJ2-3	TRBV11-3	NA	CASSLYGGLADTQYF	TGTGCCAGCAGCTTATATGGGGGGCTCGCAGATACGCAGTATTTT
NA	TRBJ1-1	TRBV11-2	NA	CASSEGWTEAFF	TGTGCCAGCAGCGAAGGGTGGACTGAAGCTTTCTTT
NA	TRBJ2-7	TRBV11-2	NA	CASSLDPQQQGYEQYF	TGTGCCAGCAGCTTAGATCCCCAACAACAGGGCTACGAGCAGTACTTC
once	TRBJ2-1	TRBV2	NA	CASSKLNPESSYNEQFF	TGTGCCAGCAGTAAACTCAACCCCGAGAGCTCCTACAATGAGCAGTTCTTC
NA	TRBJ2-3	TRBV4-1	NA	CASSQEISPTTQYF	TGCGCCAGCAGCCAAGAGATATCTCCAACTACGCAGTATTTT
NA	TRBJ2-5	TRBV28	NA	CASSLYGGETQYF	TGTGCCAGCAGTTTATACGGTGGAGAGACCCAGTACTTC
NA	TRBJ2-7	TRBV28	TRBD2	CASSSLTSGEQYF	TGTGCCAGCAGTTCCCTAACTAGCGGCGAGCAGTACTTC
NA	TRBJ2-3	TRBV7-9	NA	CASSSSVGRGDTQYF	TGTGCCAGCAGTTCTAGCGTGGGAAGGGGAGATACGCAGTATTTT
NA	TRBJ2-3	TRBV7-9	NA	CASSFDLTDTQYF	TGTGCCAGCAGCTTTGACCTTACAGATACGCAGTATTTT
NA	TRBJ2-7	TRBV5-1	NA	CASSSRESYEQYF	TGCGCCAGCAGCTCCAGGGAGTCCTACGAGCAGTACTTC
NA	TRBJ1-1	TRBV19	TRBD1	CASSGQGRMNTEAFF	TGTGCCAGTAGCGGACAGGGGCGGATGAACACTGAAGCTTTCTTT
NA	TRBJ2-1	TRBV10-2	NA	CASSESRRDSYNEQFF	TGCGCCAGCAGTGAGTCAAGAAGGGATTCCTACAATGAGCAGTTCTTC
NA	TRBJ2-1	TRBV29-1	NA	CSVRVQTYNEQFF	TGCAGCGTTCGAGTACAGACCTACAATGAGCAGTTCTTC
NA	TRBJ2-1	TRBV27	TRBD2	CASRKLATEQFF	TGTGCCAGCCGTAAACTAGCGACTGAGCAGTTCTTC
NA	TRBJ2-7	TRBV5-1	NA	CASSLGSPYEQYF	TGCGCCAGCAGCTTAGGCAGCCCCTACGAGCAGTACTTC
NA	TRBJ1-1	TRBV28	NA	CASSLRSGGPTEAFF	TGTGCCAGCAGTTTACGGTCGGGGGGGCCCACTGAAGCTTTCTTT
once	TRBJ2-7	TRBV27	TRBD1	CASSKGQGRQYF	TGTGCCAGCAGTAAGGGACAGGGGCGGCAGTACTTC
NA	TRBJ2-7	TRBV11-2	NA	CASSLSGYYEQYF	TGTGCCAGCAGCTTATCGGGATACTACGAGCAGTACTTC
NA	TRBJ1-5	TRBV10-3	NA	CAISEDPGQPQHF	TGTGCCATCAGTGAGGACCCTGGGCAGCCCCAGCATTTT
NA	TRBJ2-5	TRBV7-6	TRBD2	CASREVVLAEETQYF	TGTGCCAGCAGGGAAGTTGTACTAGCGGAGGAGACCCAGTACTTC
NA	TRBJ2-7	TRBV9	TRBD1	CASSTRTGGESYEQYF	TGTGCCAGCAGCACCCGGACAGGGGGCGAGTCCTACGAGCAGTACTTC
NA	TRBJ2-7	TRBV5-6	NA	CASSSWLVNGDEQYF	TGTGCCAGCAGCTCCTGGCTAGTCAATGGTGACGAGCAGTACTTC
NA	TRBJ2-2	TRBV10-3	NA	CAISPHSARGTGELFF	TGTGCCATCAGTCCCCATAGCGCCCGAGGCACCGGGGAGCTGTTTTTT
NA	TRBJ2-2	TRBV5-5	NA	CASSEVRLTGELFF	TGTGCCAGCAGCGAGGTCCGACTCACCGGGGAGCTGTTTTTT
NA	TRBJ1-1	TRBV5-1	NA	CASSLGRQDLYTEAFF	TGCGCCAGCAGCTTGGGCCGACAGGATCTGTACACTGAAGCTTTCTTT
once	TRBJ1-1	TRBV6-1	NA	CASSVLPGGGERAFF	TGTGCCAGCAGTGTGCTTCCCGGGGGGGGCGAACGAGCTTTCTTT
NA	TRBJ2-1	TRBV2	NA	CASRGERELKYNEQFF	TGTGCCAGCAGGGGCGAACGAGAGCTTAAGTACAATGAGCAGTTCTTC
NA	TRBJ2-7	TRBV5-1	TRBD1	CASSLEGTGDLGQYF	TGCGCCAGCAGCTTGGAGGGGACAGGAGATCTTGGGCAGTACTTC
NA	TRBJ1-2	TRBV5-6	TRBD1	CASSYGQGSGPGYTF	TGTGCCAGCAGCTATGGACAGGGTAGTGGTCCTGGCTACACCTTC
NA	TRBJ2-3	TRBV18	TRBD2	CASSPRARVAGGPGTDTQYF	TGTGCCAGCTCACCACGGGCCAGGGTAGCGGGAGGGCCAGGCACAGATACGCAGTATTTT
NA	TRBJ1-5	TRBV15	NA	CATSRERRLNREQPQHF	TGTGCCACCAGCAGAGAGCGGAGGCTGAATCGAGAGCAGCCCCAGCATTTT
NA	TRBJ1-4	TRBV7-6	NA	CASSGGLNEKLFF	TGTGCCAGCAGCGGGGGTCTAAACGAAAAACTGTTTTTT
NA	TRBJ1-2	TRBV6-1	NA	CASSESPRDYYGYTF	TGTGCCAGCAGTGAATCCCCCCGGGACTACTATGGCTACACCTTC
once	TRBJ2-7	TRBV13	NA	CASSLFSSYEQYF	TGTGCCAGCAGCTTATTTAGTTCCTACGAGCAGTACTTC
NA	TRBJ2-1	TRBV5-6	NA	CASSLELQYNEQFF	TGTGCCAGCAGCTTGGAGCTCCAATACAATGAGCAGTTCTTC
NA	TRBJ2-7	TRBV5-1	TRBD2	CASSLGLAGPGGQYF	TGCGCCAGCAGCTTGGGGCTAGCGGGCCCGGGGGGGCAGTACTTC
NA	TRBJ2-4	TRBV18	NA	CASSKRRGILGKNIQYF	TGTGCCAGCTCTAAGCGGAGGGGGATACTGGGCAAAAACATTCAGTACTTC
NA	TRBJ2-7	TRBV5-1	TRBD1	CASSARQGDAEQYF	TGCGCCAGCAGCGCGCGACAGGGTGACGCCGAGCAGTACTTC
NA	TRBJ1-1	TRBV11-2	NA	CASSLGRNTEAFF	TGTGCCAGCAGCTTGGGCCGGAACACTGAAGCTTTCTTT
NA	TRBJ1-1	TRBV19	NA	CASSIDWRGGTEAFF	TGTGCCAGTAGTATAGATTGGAGAGGTGGAACTGAAGCTTTCTTT
NA	TRBJ2-3	TRBV2	NA	CASKLGSDGDTQYF	TGTGCCAGCAAGCTGGGCTCGGACGGGGATACGCAGTATTTT
NA	TRBJ1-4	TRBV27	NA	CASSLWATRNEKLFF	TGTGCCAGCAGTTTATGGGCGACTCGAAATGAAAAACTGTTTTTT
NA	TRBJ2-1	TRBV7-9	TRBD2	CASSNSGRNNEQFF	TGTGCCAGCAGCAATAGCGGGAGGAACAATGAGCAGTTCTTC
once	TRBJ2-5	TRBV28	TRBD1	CASSLYLGQGGETQYF	TGTGCCAGCAGTTTATACCTAGGACAGGGCGGAGAGACCCAGTACTTC
NA	TRBJ2-1	TRBV11-3	TRBD2	CASSPRTSGSRDEQFF	TGTGCCAGCAGCCCACGGACTAGCGGGAGCCGCGATGAGCAGTTCTTC
NA	TRBJ2-7	TRBV2	TRBD2	CASSASGETYEQYF	TGTGCCAGCAGTGCTAGCGGAGAAACCTACGAGCAGTACTTC
NA	TRBJ2-5	TRBV6-1	NA	CASRSNSIETQYF	TGTGCCAGCAGGAGTAATTCCATAGAGACCCAGTACTTC
NA	TRBJ1-1	TRBV27	NA	CASYSLAGDGTTEAFF	TGTGCCAGCTATTCCTTAGCAGGGGATGGTACCACTGAAGCTTTCTTT
NA	TRBJ1-1	TRBV27	NA	CASSLQGNTEAFF	TGTGCCAGCAGTTTGCAGGGGAACACTGAAGCTTTCTTT
once	TRBJ2-3	TRBV5-1	NA	CASTPPVAGLTDTQYF	TGCGCCAGCACCCCTCCCGTCGCGGGACTCACAGATACGCAGTATTTT
NA	TRBJ2-1	TRBV28	NA	CASSLSGSRYNEQFF	TGTGCCAGCAGTTTATCCGGGAGCCGATACAATGAGCAGTTCTTC
NA	TRBJ2-7	TRBV27	NA	CASSLDLEQYF	TGTGCCAGCAGTTTAGACCTCGAGCAGTACTTC
NA	TRBJ2-3	TRBV28	NA	CASSSGDTQYF	TGTGCCAGCAGTTCAGGAGATACGCAGTATTTT
NA	TRBJ2-7	TRBV7-6	NA	CASSVVGYGGGDEQYF	TGTGCCAGCAGCGTCGTGGGGTATGGAGGCGGTGACGAGCAGTACTTC
NA	TRBJ2-1	TRBV7-9	TRBD2	CASSTRLAVLYEEQFF	TGTGCCAGCAGCACTCGACTAGCGGTCCTTTATGAGGAGCAGTTCTTC
NA	TRBJ2-1	TRBV27	TRBD2	CASSSTGTSTHEQFF	TGTGCCAGCAGTTCTACCGGGACTAGCACCCATGAGCAGTTCTTC